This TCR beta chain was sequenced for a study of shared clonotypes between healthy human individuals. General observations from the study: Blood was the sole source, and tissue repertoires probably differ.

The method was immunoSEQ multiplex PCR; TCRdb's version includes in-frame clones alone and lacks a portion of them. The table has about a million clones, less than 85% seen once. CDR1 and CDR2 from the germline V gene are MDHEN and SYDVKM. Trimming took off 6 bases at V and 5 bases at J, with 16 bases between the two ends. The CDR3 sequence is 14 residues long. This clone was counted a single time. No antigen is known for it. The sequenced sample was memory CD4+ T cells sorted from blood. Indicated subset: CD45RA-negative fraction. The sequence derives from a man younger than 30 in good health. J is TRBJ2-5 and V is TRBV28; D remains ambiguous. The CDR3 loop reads CASSPPGAMETQYF. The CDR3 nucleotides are TGTGCCAGCAGCCCTCCGGGCGCCATGGAGACCCAGTACTTC.